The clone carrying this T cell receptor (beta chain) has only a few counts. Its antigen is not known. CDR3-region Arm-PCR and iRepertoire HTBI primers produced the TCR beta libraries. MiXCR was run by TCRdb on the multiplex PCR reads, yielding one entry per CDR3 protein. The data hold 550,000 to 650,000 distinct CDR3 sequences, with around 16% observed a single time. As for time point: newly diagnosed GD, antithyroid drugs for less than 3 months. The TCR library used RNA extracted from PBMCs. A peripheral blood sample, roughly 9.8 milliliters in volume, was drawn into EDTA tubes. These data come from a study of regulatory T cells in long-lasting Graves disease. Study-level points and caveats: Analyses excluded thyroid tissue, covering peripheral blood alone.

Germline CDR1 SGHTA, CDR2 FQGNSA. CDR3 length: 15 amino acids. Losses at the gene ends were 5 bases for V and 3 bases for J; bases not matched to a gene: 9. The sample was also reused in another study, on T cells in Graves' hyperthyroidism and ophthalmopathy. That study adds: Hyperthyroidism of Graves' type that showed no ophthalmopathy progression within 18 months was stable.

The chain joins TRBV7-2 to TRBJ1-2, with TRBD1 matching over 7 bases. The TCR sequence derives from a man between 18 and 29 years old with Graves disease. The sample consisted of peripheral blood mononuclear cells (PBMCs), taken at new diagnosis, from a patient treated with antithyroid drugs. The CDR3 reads CASSRRQGGDYGYTF. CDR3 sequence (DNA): TGTGCCAGCAGCCGCCGGCAGGGGGGCGACTATGGCTACACCTTC.